Listed below are T cell receptor beta chains from one sample, sequenced in a study of T cell responses to AZD1222 COVID-19 vaccine. The repertoire was sequenced with immunoSEQ multiplex PCR; TCRdb's copy has only in-frame clones and lacks some. The sample lists 100,000 to 130,000 clones, 86% occurring once. Here the sequenced sample was peripheral blood, taken on day 0 of AZD1222 vaccination. All receptors derive from an adult in good health. The CDR3 runs from the conserved cysteine through the conserved F or W. A D gene is named only where the DNA matches it firmly. A clone size is listed for some rows: how often the clone was seen (once, few, many), or a class if it is expanded.

j_call v_call d_call cdr3_length clone_size cdr3_nt cdr3_aa
TRBJ2-3 TRBV10-3 TRBD2 18 . TGTGCCATCAGTGAGTCCAGCGGGGGGGCGACTGGCACAGATACGCAGTATTTT CAISESSGGATGTDTQYF
TRBJ2-1 TRBV10-1 . 13 . TGCGCCAGCACGGGAACCCTCAGAGGTGAGCAGTTCTTC CASTGTLRGEQFF
TRBJ2-3 TRBV28 . 13 . TGTGCCAGCAGTTTTGCCGGGGCCTTGGCGCAGTATTTT CASSFAGALAQYF
TRBJ1-1 TRBV28 . 12 . TGTGCCAGCAGTTTAATGAACACTGAAGCTTTCTTT CASSLMNTEAFF
TRBJ1-1 TRBV7-2 . 15 . TGTGCCAGCAGCTTAGTGGCAGGGGTGAGCACTGAAGCTTTCTTT CASSLVAGVSTEAFF
TRBJ2-7 TRBV5-1 . 13 once TGCGCCAGCAGCTTGGGCCAGTCCTACGAGCAGTACTTC CASSLGQSYEQYF
TRBJ1-4 TRBV29-1 TRBD1 14 . TGCAGCGTCGCCCAGGGGGCTCTTTATGAAAAACTGTTTTTT CSVAQGALYEKLFF
TRBJ1-2 TRBV7-2 . 13 few TGTGCCAGCAGCTTTGTAGGGTCCGGTGGCTACACCTTC CASSFVGSGGYTF
TRBJ2-3 TRBV9 TRBD1 16 once TGTGCCAGCAGCGTATTGGGACAGGGGGCGGCAGATACGCAGTATTTT CASSVLGQGAADTQYF
TRBJ2-2 TRBV28 . 11 . TGTGCCAGCAGTTTACGCTGGGAGCTGTTTTTT CASSLRWELFF
TRBJ1-1 TRBV6-5 . 14 few TGTGCCAGCCAGCAGACGCTGATGAACACTGAAGCTTTCTTT CASQQTLMNTEAFF
TRBJ1-2 TRBV10-3 TRBD1 16 . TGTGCCATCAGTGAGTCGACGGGCAGGGGGTTTGGTGGCTACACCTTC CAISESTGRGFGGYTF
TRBJ1-1 TRBV7-2 . 15 . TGTGCCAGCAGCTTAGGGTCAGGAAAAGGCACTGAAGCTTTCTTT CASSLGSGKGTEAFF
TRBJ1-1 TRBV6-5 TRBD1 15 . TGTGCCAGCAGCCGACAGGGACTCCTGAACACTGAAGCTTTCTTT CASSRQGLLNTEAFF
TRBJ2-1 TRBV5-8 TRBD2 15 . TGTGCCAGCAGCCCCGGGACTAGCGCCTACAATGAGCAGTTCTTC CASSPGTSAYNEQFF
TRBJ1-6 TRBV6-4 . 13 . TGTGCCAGCAGGCCCCGGGGTAATTCACCCCTCCACTTT CASRPRGNSPLHF
TRBJ2-1 TRBV5-8 . 14 . TGTGCCAGCAGCTTGGATCGGCAGAACAATGAGCAGTTCTTC CASSLDRQNNEQFF
TRBJ1-4 TRBV5-1 TRBD1 14 . TGCGCCAGCAGCACGGACAGGGGGGTAGAAAAACTGTTTTTT CASSTDRGVEKLFF
TRBJ1-5 TRBV19 TRBD1 17 . TGTGCCAGTAGTAGGGGGACAGGGGAAATCGGCAATCAGCCCCAGCATTTT CASSRGTGEIGNQPQHF
TRBJ1-2 TRBV5-1 . 14 . TGCGCCAGCAGCTCATCCGGGGGCGCGGGGGGCTACACCTTC CASSSSGGAGGYTF
TRBJ1-2 TRBV5-6 TRBD1 14 . TGTGCCAGCAGCCCCGCACAGGGGTTCCATGGCTACACCTTC CASSPAQGFHGYTF
TRBJ2-3 TRBV5-1 . 13 . TGCGCCAGCAGCGTTGCGGGCACAGATACGCAGTATTTT CASSVAGTDTQYF
TRBJ2-5 TRBV2 TRBD2 15 . TGTGCCAGCAGTGAGACTAGCGGGGGCCAAGAGACCCAGTACTTC CASSETSGGQETQYF
TRBJ1-3 TRBV7-9 TRBD1 16 few TGTGCCAGCAGCCCAAGGGACAGGGGCTCTGGAAACACCATATATTTT CASSPRDRGSGNTIYF
TRBJ2-1 TRBV11-1 TRBD2 16 . TGTGCCAGCAGCCACGTGGGACTAGCGGGGAGCAATGAGCAGTTCTTC CASSHVGLAGSNEQFF
TRBJ2-7 TRBV6-5 TRBD1 13 . TGTGCCAGCAGCTATAGACAGGGCTACGAGCAGTACTTC CASSYRQGYEQYF
TRBJ2-1 TRBV3-1/TRBV3-2 . 17 . TGTGCCAGCAGCCAAGATTTGGGTGCAGGGACGGACAATGAGCAGTTCTTC CASSQDLGAGTDNEQFF
TRBJ2-1 TRBV3-1/TRBV3-2 . 16 . TGTGCCAGCAGCCAAGATTTGTCGGCCTCCTACAATGAGCAGTTCTTC CASSQDLSASYNEQFF
TRBJ2-2 TRBV10-3 . 14 . TGTGCCATCAGTGGACATGGGGGATCCGGGGAGCTGTTTTTT CAISGHGGSGELFF
TRBJ2-7 TRBV6-5 . 15 . TGTGCCAGCAGTTACAGCTGGGAGTACTCCTACGAGCAGTACTTC CASSYSWEYSYEQYF